Shown below are 24 T cell receptor beta chains from a single sample sequenced in a study of blood T cell repertoires in COVID-19. The table came from immunoSEQ multiplex PCR; TCRdb's copy has only in-frame clones and leaves some out. The sample has about 86,000 clones, 82% seen once. The sequencing input was peripheral blood. These receptors came from a woman at least 80 years old with acute or convalescent COVID-19.

V usage is TRBV28 and J usage is TRBJ1-2, with D unresolved. This CDR3 spans 12 amino acids. Germline-derived CDR1 and CDR2 are MDHEN and SYDVKM. Trimming took off 2 bases at V and 6 bases at J, with 7 bases between the two ends. CDR3: CASSLNRDGYTF. CDR3 in DNA: TGTGCCAGCAGTTTAAATCGGGATGGCTACACCTTC.

This sequence joins TRBV6-5 and TRBJ1-1, with D unclear. The ends were cut back, 2 bases at V and 2 bases at J, with 9 bases in the middle. Germline CDR1 and CDR2: MNHEY and SVGAGI. This CDR3 comprises 14 residues. CDR3 in DNA: TGTGCCAGCAGTTACCCCTCTATTAACACTGAAGCTTTCTTT. It codes for CASSYPSINTEAFF.

The genes are TRBV12-3 or TRBV12-4 and TRBJ1-3, with 10 bases aligning to TRBD1. This CDR3 is 13 amino acids long. With V trimmed by 8 bases and J by 6 bases, 4 bases remained unmatched. The CDR3 spells CASGTGAVNTIYF. The CDR3 nucleotides read TGTGCCAGCGGGACAGGGGCCGTAAACACCATATATTTT.

This clone showed up just a few times. The DNA of the CDR3 is TGTGCCAGCAGCTTATTTCCCGGGATCACTGAAGCTTTCTTT. Translated, it gives CASSLFPGITEAFF. This rearrangement joins TRBV7-2 to TRBJ1-1; D is unclear. V shed 2 bases and J shed 4 bases, with 11 bases lying between them. Looked up from germline, CDR1 is SGHTA and CDR2 is FQGNSA. The length of the CDR3 is 14 residues.

The rearrangement links TRBV5-1 to TRBJ2-5, with 8 bases lining up with TRBD1. This CDR3 is 15 amino acids long. Per the germline V gene, CDR1 is SGHRS and CDR2 is YFSETQ. V lost 4 bases to trimming and J lost 3 bases; unmatched junction nucleotides: 8. For the CDR3, the DNA is TGCGCCAGCAGCCTAACCGGGACAGGTAAAGAGACCCAGTACTTC. Its protein is CASSLTGTGKETQYF.

Note on this clone: A read error may account for a junction end that differs from germline. The chain uses TRBV25-1 and TRBJ2-7; the D gene is possibly TRBD1 (6 bases). Germline V gene lookup returns CDR1 MGHDK and CDR2 SYGVNS. The CDR3 extends over 12 amino acids. The CDR3 reads CASKQNQGWRDF. CDR3 bases: TGTGCCAGCAAGCAAAACCAGGGGTGGCGTGACTTC.

V usage is TRBV28 and J usage is TRBJ2-7, with D possibly matching TRBD1 (5 bases). The germline gives CDR1 MDHEN, CDR2 SYDVKM. CDR3 length: 15 residues. V shed 3 bases and J shed 5 bases, with 17 bases lying between them. CDR3 protein: CASSLIDSVRNEQYF. CDR3 nucleotides: TGTGCCAGCAGTTTGATTGACAGTGTTCGGAACGAGCAGTACTTC.

The rearrangement joins TRBV21-1 to TRBJ2-7; the table assigns TRBD1, which was not confirmed against the DNA. TRBV21-1 is classified as a pseudogene. This CDR3 contains 14 residues. The CDR3 loop reads CASSIRDSSYEQYF. DNA for the CDR3: TGTGCCAGCAGCATCAGGGACAGCTCGTACGAGCAGTACTTC.

This clone was picked up one time. The chain has TRBV20-1 and TRBJ2-1, with 9 bases aligning to TRBD2. This CDR3 is 15 amino acids long. J lost 3 bases, V lost 3 bases, and 6 bases had no gene match. CDR1 is DFQATT, CDR2 SNEGSKA, per germline (reference sequence). Here the CDR3 reads CSASKGAGGYNEQFF. DNA of the CDR3: TGCAGTGCTAGTAAAGGAGCGGGAGGCTACAATGAGCAGTTCTTC.

The genes are TRBV24-1 and TRBJ2-1, with 8 bases lining up with TRBD2. CDR1 is KGHDR, CDR2 SFDVKD, per germline. This CDR3 contains 15 residues. V was clipped by 3 bases and J by 3 bases; unmatched bases: 3. CDR3: CATSDSGGYYNEQFF. As DNA, the CDR3 is TGTGCCACCAGTGATAGCGGGGGATACTACAATGAGCAGTTCTTC.

The chain joins TRBV5-1 to TRBJ1-4, with 7 bases aligning to TRBD1. Germline values: CDR1 SGHRS, CDR2 YFSETQ. V lost 3 bases and J lost 4; bases outside the gene matches: 6. The CDR3 has 15 residues. The CDR3 region has the DNA TGCGCCAGCAGCTCCTCGGGACAGATTAATGAAAAACTGTTTTTT. This codes for CASSSSGQINEKLFF.

CDR3 nucleotides: TGCGCCAGCAGCTTCGGGACTAGCGGGGGGATAGCGACAGATACGCAGTATTTT. It translates to CASSFGTSGGIATDTQYF. The chain has TRBV5-1 and TRBJ2-3, with TRBD2 matching over 15 bases. This CDR3 contains 18 residues. J lost 3 bases, V lost 2 bases, and 7 bases had no gene match. Germline CDR1 SGHRS, CDR2 YFSETQ.

V is TRBV5-1 and J is TRBJ2-2, with D possibly matching TRBD1 (5 bases). Germline V gene data show CDR1 as SGHRS and CDR2 as YFSETQ. The germline V and J ends were trimmed by 4 bases and 6 bases, with 10 bases remaining between them. The CDR3 is 13 amino acids. The chain's CDR3 is CASSKAGPGELFF. CDR3 DNA: TGCGCCAGCAGCAAGGCAGGGCCCGGGGAGCTGTTTTTT.

This chain uses TRBV2 with TRBJ2-3; 13 nucleotides agree with TRBD2. The V gene end was trimmed by 7 bases and the J gene end by 5 bases; junction bases not matched to a gene: 9. The CDR3 consists of 16 residues. Per the germline V gene, CDR1 is SNHLY and CDR2 is FYNNEI. The CDR3 bases are TGTGCCAGCACCCCCGGGACTAGCGGGAAGATAGATACGCAGTATTTT. The encoded protein is CASTPGTSGKIDTQYF.

This clone was seen more than once but under ten times. The V and J genes are TRBV6-6 and TRBJ1-5; perhaps TRBD1 as D (5 bases). Trimming took 6 bases from V and 5 from J, leaving 11 bases between them. The CDR3 has 13 amino acids. Germline-derived CDR1 and CDR2 are MNHNY and SVGAGI (reference sequence). The CDR3 nucleotides are TGTGCCAGCAGGTTCAGGGTAGATCAGCCCCAGCATTTT. Its protein is CASRFRVDQPQHF.

V usage is TRBV2 and J usage is TRBJ1-2; 7 bases fit TRBD1. The CDR3 has 12 amino acids. Germline lookup yields CDR1 SNHLY and CDR2 FYNNEI. Unmatched junction bases numbered 4, after V lost 10 bases and J lost 2 bases. The CDR3: CAIPQGNYGYTF. The CDR3, as DNA: TGTGCCATCCCACAGGGGAACTATGGCTACACCTTC. The whole variable domain, remainder taken from reference TRBV2 and TRBJ1-2, is EPEVTQTPSHQVTQMGQEVILRCVPISNHLYFYWYRQILGQKVEFLVSFYNNEISEKSEIFDDQFSVERPDGSNFTLKIRSTKLEDSAMYFCAIPQGNYGYTFGSGTRLTVV.

The genes are TRBV11-2 and TRBJ1-2; TRBD1 aligns across 8 bases. Trimming cost V 5 bases and J 4 bases; bases outside gene matches: 6. The CDR3 loop spans 14 amino acids. CDR1 is SGHAT, CDR2 FQNNGV, per germline. In DNA form, the CDR3 reads TGTGCCAGCAGCCAAGAAGGGACAGGCTATGGCTACACCTTC. Translation gives CASSQEGTGYGYTF.

The chain combines TRBV29-1 with TRBJ1-2, with a weak D call TRBD1 (6 bases). V shed 4 bases and J shed 4 bases, with 13 bases lying between them. The CDR3 loop spans 13 amino acids. CDR1 is SQVTM, CDR2 ANQGSEA, per germline. For the CDR3, the DNA is TGCAGCGTTGGACAGGATAGTGGCTATGGCTACACCTTC. This encodes CSVGQDSGYGYTF.

The genes are TRBV14 and TRBJ2-5; D is perhaps TRBD2 (6 bases). This CDR3 has 13 residues. The V end lost 2 bases, the J end lost 4 bases, and 8 bases lay between the germline ends. The germline CDR1 and CDR2 sequences are SGHDN and FVKESK. CDR3 nucleotide sequence: TGTGCCAGCAGCCAAATCGGGGGAGAGACCCAGTACTTC. Translated: CASSQIGGETQYF. The variable domain in full, completed from reference TRBV14 and TRBJ2-5, reads EAGVTQFPSHSVIEKGQTVTLRCDPISGHDNLYWYRRVMGKEIKFLLHFVKESKQDESGMPNNRFLAERTGGTYSTLKVQPAELEDSGVYFCASSQIGGETQYFGPGTRLLVL.

The V and J genes are TRBV7-8 and TRBJ2-7, with 12 bases aligning to TRBD2. Germline-derived CDR1 and CDR2 are SGHVS and FQNEAQ. The CDR3 covers 15 residues. The ends lost 5 bases at V and 6 bases at J; junction bases unmatched: 8. As DNA, the CDR3 is TGTGCCAGCAGCCCGAGGACTAGCGGGAACGGCGAGCAGTACTTC. Translating gives CASSPRTSGNGEQYF.

V usage is TRBV25-1 and J usage is TRBJ2-7; 12 nucleotides agree with TRBD2. The CDR3 sequence is 17 residues long. Per germline, CDR1 MGHDK and CDR2 SYGVNS. V dropped 2 bases and J dropped 3; count of bases not matched to a gene: 8. The CDR3 sequence: CASSETVTSGRFYEQYF. CDR3 coding DNA: TGTGCCAGCAGTGAAACCGTCACTAGCGGGAGGTTCTACGAGCAGTACTTC.

This rearrangement joins TRBV28 to TRBJ2-7; TRBD1 matches 10 bases. The CDR3 is 15 amino acids. Germline CDR1 reads MDHEN; CDR2 reads SYDVKM. Germline trimming cut 6 bases from V and 6 bases from J; bases unmatched to any gene: 11. In nucleotides, the CDR3 is TGTGCCAGCAGAGGGACAGGGGCGTCCATGAGCGAGCAGTACTTC. Translating it yields CASRGTGASMSEQYF.

This clone has more than one count but fewer than ten. V is TRBV5-5 and J is TRBJ2-7; TRBD1 matches at 12 bases. V lost 0 bases, J lost 2 bases, and 9 bases stayed unmatched. CDR1 and CDR2 from the germline V gene are SGHKS and YYEKEE (reference sequence). The CDR3 has 18 amino acids. The CDR3 is CASSLVGTGGNIAYEQYF. CDR3 nucleotides: TGTGCCAGCAGCTTGGTAGGGACAGGGGGCAATATAGCCTACGAGCAGTACTTC.

This sequence joins TRBV29-1 and TRBJ1-2, with TRBD1 matching over 7 bases. Germline V gene lookup returns CDR1 SQVTM and CDR2 ANQGSEA. Trimming cost V 7 bases and J 6 bases; bases outside gene matches: 8. This CDR3 has 12 residues. The CDR3 sequence: CSAYRGLNGYTF. The CDR3 region has the DNA TGCAGCGCTTACAGGGGCCTTAATGGCTACACCTTC. The full variable domain, rest sourced from reference TRBV29-1 and TRBJ1-2, is SAVISQKPSRDICQRGTSLTIQCQVDSQVTMMFWYRQQPGQSLTLIATANQGSEATYESGFVIDKFPISRPNLTFSTLTVSNMSPEDSSIYLCSAYRGLNGYTFGSGTRLTVV.